This TCR beta chain appears in the sequencing data of a study of glioma-infiltrating T cells. General study points: Non-neoplastic patients had below-expected tissue-blood divergence, while all gliomas exceeded expectation.

This clonotype was seen a handful of times. The antigen remains undetermined. Amplification of TCR alpha and beta CDR3 regions from RNA used iRepertoire nested multiplex PCR. TCRdb redid the calling of the multiplex PCR reads with MiXCR, one entry per CDR3 protein. The table includes more than 350,000 distinct CDR3 sequences, 41% detected once. The germline CDR1 and CDR2 sequences are LNHDA and SQIVND (reference sequence). V trimming: 5 bases; J trimming: 4 bases; junction bases outside the gene matches: 13. The CDR3 totals 17 residues. The TCR originated in a human donor with low-grade glioma or glioblastoma, undergoing nonglioma brain surgery, or in good health (not recorded which). V usage is TRBV19 and J usage is TRBJ1-2; 10 bases fit TRBD1. The sequenced material came from glioma tissue, nonneoplastic brain tissue, or PBMCs (not recorded which). CDR3 sequence reads: CASSSWDRGRGGYGYTF. The CDR3 nucleotides are TGTGCCAGTAGTTCCTGGGACAGGGGACGAGGGGGCTATGGCTACACCTTC.